The 6 T cell receptor beta chains below were found in one sample sequenced in a study of CD8 T cells in Susac syndrome. When the RNA was reverse transcribed, random hexamers were used with an input of about 0.5 to 1 ug. TCRdb re-analysed the immunoSEQ multiplex PCR reads in MiXCR, keeping a single row per CDR3 protein. The sample consists of 140,000 or so distinct CDR3 sequences, roughly 95% of them appearing once. What was sequenced was CD4+ T cells from PBMCs. The receptors were sampled from a human donor with Susac syndrome.

The DNA of the CDR3 is TGCAGTGTACATAAACAGGGGGCGGCGGAGACCCAGTACTTC. This gives the protein CSVHKQGAAETQYF. This rearrangement joins TRBV20-1 to TRBJ2-5, with 9 bases identical to TRBD1. J was trimmed by 5 bases and V by 7 bases; bases with no gene match: 11. Germline V gives CDR1 DFQATT, CDR2 SNEGSKA (reference sequence). CDR3 length: 14 amino acids.

This clonotype was detected once. The chain recombines TRBV6-6 with TRBJ1-2, with TRBD1 as a possible D gene (5 bases). Trimming left V 2 bases short and J 6 bases short, with 13 bases between. The CDR3 totals 14 residues. CDR1 MNHNY and CDR2 SVGAGI come from the germline V gene (reference sequence). This CDR3 reads CASSYQGISDGYTF. The DNA of the CDR3 is TGTGCCAGCAGTTACCAGGGAATATCTGATGGCTACACCTTC.

The V call is TRBV24-1, the J call TRBJ2-6; D may be TRBD2 (5 bases). This CDR3 contains 16 residues. The V and J ends lost 4 bases and 4 bases respectively, with 13 bases between them. Germline CDR1 and CDR2: KGHDR and SFDVKD. The CDR3 DNA reads as TGTGCCACCAGTGAACGACCCCCGGGAGGGGCCAACGTCCTGACTTTC. This codes for CATSERPPGGANVLTF.

This clonotype has just one count. The CDR3 DNA sequence: TGCAGTGCTAGACTAGGACCGTCCTCTGGGGCCAACGTCCTGACTTTC. This translates into CSARLGPSSGANVLTF. This chain joins TRBV20-1 and TRBJ2-6, with unresolved D. The CDR3 length is 16 residues. V lost 2 bases, J lost 0 bases, and 11 bases lay in between. The V gene's germline CDR1 is DFQATT and CDR2 SNEGSKA (reference sequence).

The V and J genes are TRBV3-1 and TRBJ2-7; D may correspond to TRBD1 or TRBD2 (5 bases each). Germline CDR1 is LGHDT and CDR2 is YNNKEL (reference sequence). The ends were cut back, 2 bases at V and 5 bases at J, with 13 bases in the middle. This CDR3 has 14 amino acids. CDR3 DNA: TGTGCCAGCAGCCAATCCAGAGGGGTCCACGAGCAGTACTTC. Translation gives CASSQSRGVHEQYF.

The chain carries TRBV3-1 and TRBJ2-1; 11 bases match TRBD2. In germline, CDR1 is LGHDT, CDR2 YNNKEL (reference sequence). The CDR3 has 15 residues. Trimming removed 7 bases from V and 4 bases from J; junction bases left unmatched: 6. This CDR3 is CASNPGTSGYNEQFF. The CDR3 DNA follows: TGTGCCAGCAACCCCGGGACTAGCGGATACAATGAGCAGTTCTTC.